The clone carrying this TCR beta chain appeared a single time. Its specificity is not known. This specimen comes from a study of CD8+ T cells in alopecia areata. Regarding the study as a whole: For lesional scalp, especially alopecia totalis/universalis, clonality was higher than in normal scalp. Sharing of TCRs across patients appeared less clear than in mice, possibly for HLA-related reasons.

V lost 5 bases, J lost 4 bases, and 7 bases stayed unmatched. This CDR3 spans 14 amino acids. The germline gives CDR1 SGHTA, CDR2 FQGNSA. After isolation, RNA underwent reverse transcription to generate cDNA as the sequencing template. Assay: immunoSEQ multiplex PCR; the TCRdb copy retains only in-frame clones and omits some. Of a few hundred thousand clones listed, more than 50% are singletons. Isolation of CD4+ and CD8+ T cells from PBMCs was achieved by sorting. This rearrangement joins TRBV7-2 to TRBJ1-1; 7 bases map to TRBD1. This clonotype was sampled from a human donor in good health. Material: CD8+ T cells sorted from blood. CDR3 nucleotides: TGTGCCAGCAGCCAGGACAGGATGATCACTGAAGCTTTCTTT. This codes for CASSQDRMITEAFF.